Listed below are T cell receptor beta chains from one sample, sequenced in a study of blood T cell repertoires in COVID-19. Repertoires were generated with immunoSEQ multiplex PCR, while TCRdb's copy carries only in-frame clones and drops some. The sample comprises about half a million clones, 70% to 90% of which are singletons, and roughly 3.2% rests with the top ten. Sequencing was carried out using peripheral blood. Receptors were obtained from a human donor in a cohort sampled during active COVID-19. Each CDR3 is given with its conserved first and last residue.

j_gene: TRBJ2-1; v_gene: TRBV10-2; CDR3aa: CASSEITGGPGEQFF
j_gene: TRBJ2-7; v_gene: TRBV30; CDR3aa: CAWRPYGTSRNREYF
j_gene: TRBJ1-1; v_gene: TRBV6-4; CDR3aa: CASSPTWVSTEAFF
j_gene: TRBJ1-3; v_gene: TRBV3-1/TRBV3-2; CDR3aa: CASSQDPGMGTGNTIYF
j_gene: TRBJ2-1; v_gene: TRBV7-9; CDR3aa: CASSPSTSGRANEQFF
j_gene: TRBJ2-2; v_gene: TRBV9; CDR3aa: CASSPDSHTGELFF
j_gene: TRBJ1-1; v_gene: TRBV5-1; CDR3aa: CASSLRGQENTEAFF
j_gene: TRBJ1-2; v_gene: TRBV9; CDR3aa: CASSVAAGQPYGYTF
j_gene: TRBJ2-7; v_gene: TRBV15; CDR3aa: CATSRDPAYEQYF
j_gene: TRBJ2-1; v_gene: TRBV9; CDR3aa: CASSQETRDRVYNEQFF
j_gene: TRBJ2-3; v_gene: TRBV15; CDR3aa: CATSRESEGLGDTQYF